This passage covers 10 T cell receptor beta chains from one sample sequenced in a study of radiotherapy plus CTLA-4 blockade in lung cancer. TCRdb keeps only in-frame clones here, not all; method: immunoSEQ multiplex PCR. Of some 60,000 clones listed, 65% to 85% are singletons. The input for sequencing was peripheral blood, taken from a patient treated with radiotherapy plus ipilimumab. These receptors came from a human donor with non-small cell lung cancer who had a complete response to radiotherapy plus ipilimumab.

This chain uses TRBV29-1 with TRBJ2-5, with 7 bases fitting TRBD1. Germline assignment: CDR1 SQVTM and CDR2 ANQGSEA. Trimming cost V 4 bases and J 0 bases; bases outside gene matches: 5. The CDR3 contains 14 residues. Here the CDR3 DNA reads TGCAGCGTTGGGGGACAGATGTACCAAGAGACCCAGTACTTC. Protein product: CSVGGQMYQETQYF.

This clone has just a few counts. The CDR3: CASSSPQGRATEQFF. The CDR3, as DNA: TGTGCCAGCAGTTCCCCTCAGGGGAGGGCCACTGAGCAGTTCTTC. The chain combines TRBV28 with TRBJ2-1; D possibly corresponds to TRBD2 (7 bases). CDR1 is MDHEN and CDR2 is SYDVKM in the germline V gene. The CDR3 has 15 amino acids. V shed 4 bases and J shed 9 bases, with 19 bases lying between them.

The rearrangement links TRBV23-1 to TRBJ1-5; a possible D gene is TRBD1 (6 bases). TRBV23-1 is known as an ORF, though its function is uncertain. CDR3 length: 15 amino acids. V was trimmed by 4 bases and J by 6 bases, leaving 16 bases between them. Here the CDR3 DNA reads TGCGCCAGCAGTCCTCCGCGAAGGGGGTGTCAGCCCCAGCATTTT. It translates to CASSPPRRGCQPQHF.

This chain joins TRBV7-3 and TRBJ1-6; D may be TRBD1 (5 bases). Germline CDR1 SGHTA, CDR2 FQGTGA. Trimming removed 6 bases from V and 6 bases from J, with 12 bases in between. CDR3 length: 14 residues. The CDR3 region is CASRSRQSNSPLHF. CDR3 sequence (DNA): TGTGCCAGCAGGTCTCGACAGAGTAATTCACCCCTCCACTTT.

The J gene is TRBJ2-1, the V gene TRBV6-6, with 12 bases matching TRBD1. The ends lost 6 bases at V and 7 bases at J; junction bases unmatched: 7. Germline assignment: CDR1 MNHNY and CDR2 SVGAGI (reference sequence). The CDR3 consists of 15 residues. CDR3: CASRGTGGRLNEQFF. CDR3 nucleotide sequence: TGTGCCAGCAGGGGGACAGGGGGCAGGTTAAATGAGCAGTTCTTC.

This chain links TRBV15 with TRBJ2-7, with 8 bases identical to TRBD2. This CDR3 has 17 residues. Germline V CDR1 and CDR2: LNHNV, YYDKDF (reference sequence). The V gene end was trimmed by 1 base and the J gene end by 0 bases; junction bases not matched to a gene: 8. The CDR3 here is CATSRGHLAGSSYEQYF. CDR3 coding DNA: TGTGCCACCAGCAGAGGCCATCTAGCGGGTTCCTCCTACGAGCAGTACTTC.

The table lists this clone with a few counts. The chain links TRBV10-3 to TRBJ1-5; a weak D match, TRBD1 (6 bases). Per germline, CDR1 ENHRY and CDR2 SYGVKD. The CDR3 contains 14 residues. The ends were cut back, 10 bases at V and 6 bases at J, with 19 bases in the middle. The CDR3 DNA reads as TGTGCCACCCGACAGGAGAATGGCAGTCAGCCCCAGCATTTT. Its protein product is CATRQENGSQPQHF.

J is TRBJ1-1 and V is TRBV6-6, with a tentative D call TRBD1 (5 bases). V was trimmed by 1 base and J by 0 bases, leaving 9 bases between them. The CDR3 spans 15 residues. Per germline, CDR1 MNHNY and CDR2 SVGAGI (reference sequence). The CDR3 region is CASSYLEGMNTEAFF. The CDR3 region has the DNA TGTGCCAGCAGTTACTTGGAGGGGATGAACACTGAAGCTTTCTTT.

V is TRBV5-6 and J is TRBJ2-5; possible D gene TRBD2, 5 bases. The better agreement between TRBJ2-7 and the DNA end casts doubt on the J call. CDR1 is SGHDT and CDR2 is YYEEEE in the germline V gene. The CDR3 extends over 16 amino acids. DNA of the CDR3: TGTGCCAGCAGCCCGGAAGCGACTTTCCGGGGTTACGAGCAGTACTTC. It encodes CASSPEATFRGYEQYF.

CDR3 sequence reads: CASTLYPGHQPQHF. For the CDR3, the DNA is TGTGCCAGCACGCTATATCCAGGGCATCAGCCCCAGCATTTT. V is TRBV6-1 and J is TRBJ1-5; possible D gene TRBD1, 5 bases. Trimming shortened V by 7 bases and J by 5 bases, and 15 bases separated the two germline ends. The V gene's germline CDR1 is MNHNS and CDR2 SASEGT. This CDR3 has 14 amino acids.